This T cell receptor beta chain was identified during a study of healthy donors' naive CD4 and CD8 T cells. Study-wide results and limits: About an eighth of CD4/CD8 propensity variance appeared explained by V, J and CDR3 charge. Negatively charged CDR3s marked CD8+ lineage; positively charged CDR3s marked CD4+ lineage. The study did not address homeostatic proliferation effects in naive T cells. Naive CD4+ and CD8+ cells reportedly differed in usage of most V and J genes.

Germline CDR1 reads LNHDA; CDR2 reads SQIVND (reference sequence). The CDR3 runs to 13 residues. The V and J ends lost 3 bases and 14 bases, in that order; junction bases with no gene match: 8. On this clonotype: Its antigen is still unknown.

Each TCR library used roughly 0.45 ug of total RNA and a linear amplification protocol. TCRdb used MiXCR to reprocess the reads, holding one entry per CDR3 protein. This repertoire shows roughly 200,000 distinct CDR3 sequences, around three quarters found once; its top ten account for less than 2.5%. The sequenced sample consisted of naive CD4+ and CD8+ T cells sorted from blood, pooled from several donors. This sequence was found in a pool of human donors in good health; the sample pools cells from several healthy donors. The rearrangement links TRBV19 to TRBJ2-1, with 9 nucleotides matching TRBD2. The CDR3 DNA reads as TGTGCCAGTAGTATGCGCCTAGCGGGACAAGAGTTCTTC. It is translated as CASSMRLAGQEFF.